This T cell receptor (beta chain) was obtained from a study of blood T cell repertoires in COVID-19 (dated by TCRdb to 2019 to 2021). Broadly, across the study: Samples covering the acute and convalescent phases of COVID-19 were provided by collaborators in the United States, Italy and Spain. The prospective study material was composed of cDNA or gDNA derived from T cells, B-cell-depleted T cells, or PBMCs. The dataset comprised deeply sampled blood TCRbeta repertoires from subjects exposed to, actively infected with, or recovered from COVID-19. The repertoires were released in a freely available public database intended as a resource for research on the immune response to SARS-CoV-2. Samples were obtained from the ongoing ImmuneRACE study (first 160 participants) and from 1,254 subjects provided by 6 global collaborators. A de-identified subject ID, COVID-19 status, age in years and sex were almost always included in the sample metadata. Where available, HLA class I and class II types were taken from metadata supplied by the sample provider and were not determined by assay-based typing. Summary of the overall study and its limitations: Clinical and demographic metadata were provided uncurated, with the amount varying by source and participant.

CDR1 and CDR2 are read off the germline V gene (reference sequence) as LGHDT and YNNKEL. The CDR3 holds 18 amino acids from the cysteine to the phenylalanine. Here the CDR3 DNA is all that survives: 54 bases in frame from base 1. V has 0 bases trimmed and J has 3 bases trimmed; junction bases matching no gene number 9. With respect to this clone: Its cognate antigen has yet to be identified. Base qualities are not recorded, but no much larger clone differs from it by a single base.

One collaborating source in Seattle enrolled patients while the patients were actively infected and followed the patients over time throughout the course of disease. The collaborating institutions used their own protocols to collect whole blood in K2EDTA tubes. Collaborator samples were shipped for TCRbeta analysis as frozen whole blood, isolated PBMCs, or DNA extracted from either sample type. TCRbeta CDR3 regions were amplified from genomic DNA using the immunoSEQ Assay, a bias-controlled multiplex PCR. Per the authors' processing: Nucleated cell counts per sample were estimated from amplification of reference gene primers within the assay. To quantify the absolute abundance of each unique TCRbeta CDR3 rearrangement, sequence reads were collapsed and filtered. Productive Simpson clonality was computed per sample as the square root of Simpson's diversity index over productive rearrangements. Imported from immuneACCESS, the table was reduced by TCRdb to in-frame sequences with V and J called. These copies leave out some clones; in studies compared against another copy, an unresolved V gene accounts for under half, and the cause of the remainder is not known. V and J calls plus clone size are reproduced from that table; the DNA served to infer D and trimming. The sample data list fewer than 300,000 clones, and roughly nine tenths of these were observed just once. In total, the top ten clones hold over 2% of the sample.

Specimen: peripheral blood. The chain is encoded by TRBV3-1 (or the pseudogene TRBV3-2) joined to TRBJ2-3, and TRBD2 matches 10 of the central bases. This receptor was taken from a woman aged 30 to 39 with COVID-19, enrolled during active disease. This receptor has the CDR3 CASSQDGLAERWTDTQYF. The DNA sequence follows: TGTGCCAGCAGCCAAGATGGACTAGCGGAACGTTGGACAGATACGCAGTATTTT.